One TCR beta chain is described in this entry. Its target is unknown. The data originate from a study of T-cell memory formation after mild COVID-19. Study context: There were largely donor-specific TCR clusters.

Looked up from germline, CDR1 is SGHRS and CDR2 is YFSETQ. This CDR3 contains 13 residues. The V end lost 4 bases, the J end lost 7 bases, and 14 bases lay between the germline ends. Whole-study results and caveats: Most CD4+ clones that shrank were in CM and EM, while CD8+ ones turned up in EMRA.

TCRdb analysed the 5' RACE reads with MiXCR anew, one entry per CDR3 protein. The data contain about 190,000 distinct CDR3 sequences, 15% to 20% of them singletons. Source material: PBMCs or a T cell subset sorted from them (not recorded which). This sequence originates from an adult woman who had mild COVID-19 (a few samples of this study predate the infection). Cell type and time point are not known. The V call is TRBV5-1, the J call TRBJ1-2; D gene ambiguous. In nucleotides, the CDR3 is TGCGCCAGCAGCCCAACGACGCCCGGTGGCTACACCTTC. Its protein is CASSPTTPGGYTF.